This T cell receptor beta chain was profiled in a study of blood T cell repertoires in COVID-19. Methods used by the authors: Using reference gene primer amplification, nucleated cell counts were estimated. The repertoire was sequenced with immunoSEQ multiplex PCR; TCRdb's copy has only in-frame clones and lacks some. D and trimming were read from the DNA, whereas the V and J calls and clone size are those reported in that table. In the table there are under 75,000 clones, roughly three quarters of which are singletons. The receptor comes from a woman between 70 and 85 years old with acute or convalescent COVID-19. The sequencing sample was made of peripheral blood.

CDR3 protein: CAIRTHNEQFF. As DNA, the CDR3 is TGTGCCATCAGGACACACAATGAGCAGTTCTTC. This sequence joins TRBV10-3 and TRBJ2-1; no firm D call. The CDR3 totals 11 residues. The V end was cut by 6 bases, the J end by 5 bases, with 5 bases between. Germline values: CDR1 ENHRY, CDR2 SYGVKD.